This T cell receptor (beta chain) was identified during a study of cytomegalovirus exposure and HLA in healthy donors. The CDR3 consists of 18 residues. Healthy people donating bone marrow made up the donors. Researchers ran the PCR with 60 Vbeta and 13 Jbeta primers. Some clones are missing from TCRdb's copy, which holds only in-frame ones; the method was immunoSEQ multiplex PCR. The table has about 140,000 clones, 60% to 85% seen once. Sequenced: PBMCs. The chain uses TRBV21-1 and TRBJ2-1; the table's D call, TRBD2, has no DNA check behind it. TRBV21-1 has pseudogene status. The origin of this receptor is a male donor in good health and CMV-seropositive. CDR3 in amino acids: CASSHGLAGGQEYNEQFF. The CDR3 DNA reads as TGTGCCAGCAGCCACGGCCTGGCGGGAGGGCAAGAGTACAATGAGCAGTTCTTC.